The 19 T cell receptor beta chains presented below share a single source sample, sequenced in a study of blood T cells in healthy people across ages. A second PCR, run for about 7 to 12 cycles, used a sample-barcoded 5' primer plus a J-beta primer mix. TCRdb re-derived calls from the 5' RACE reads in MiXCR, one entry per CDR3 protein. The sample consists of about 930,000 distinct CDR3 sequences, 29% of them appearing once. These same records also appear under a second study, on T cells of mothers and their children.

Sequenced material: blood. These receptors were obtained from a woman in her thirties or forties in good health.

V usage is TRBV29-1 and J usage is TRBJ2-7; D gene uncertain. V was trimmed by 5 bases and J by 6 bases, leaving 11 bases between them. In germline, CDR1 is SQVTM, CDR2 ANQGSEA. The CDR3 has 11 residues. CDR3 DNA sequence: TGCAGCGTTCTGGTGGGCTGCGAGCAGTACTTC. It encodes CSVLVGCEQYF.

Details on this clonotype: This likely comes from a read error, as the CDR3 has no conserved phenylalanine or tryptophan at its end. The CDR3 region has the DNA TGCAGTGCTGGAGAGACGGTATCCTACGAGCAGTACTAC. This translates into CSAGETVSYEQYY. This rearrangement joins TRBV20-1 to TRBJ2-7; D is unresolved. Germline loops: CDR1 DFQATT, CDR2 SNEGSKA (reference sequence). This CDR3 comprises 13 residues.

This clonotype has just a few counts. This chain connects TRBV6-5 to TRBJ1-1; D perhaps matches TRBD1 (5 bases). The germline gives CDR1 MNHEY, CDR2 SVGAGI. This CDR3 has 13 amino acids. V shed 6 bases and J shed 6 bases, with 14 bases lying between them. The CDR3 loop reads CASRYQGSAEAFF. The CDR3 DNA sequence: TGTGCCAGCAGATATCAGGGTAGCGCTGAAGCTTTCTTT.

The genes are TRBV20-1 and TRBJ2-1; 8 bases agree with TRBD2. V was clipped by 3 bases and J by 3 bases; unmatched bases: 4. Germline loops: CDR1 DFQATT, CDR2 SNEGSKA (reference sequence). The CDR3 loop spans 14 amino acids. The CDR3: CSARAGTSYNEQFF. The CDR3 bases are TGCAGTGCTAGGGCCGGGACTAGCTACAATGAGCAGTTCTTC.

This clonotype was counted between two and nine times. The V call is TRBV28, the J call TRBJ2-3; TRBD2 agrees at 7 bases. Per germline, CDR1 MDHEN and CDR2 SYDVKM. V gave up 4 bases and J gave up 5 bases; unmatched junction bases: 12. This CDR3 has 16 amino acids. The CDR3 DNA is TGTGCCAGCAGTTCACCACGGGGGGTTCAAGGAGATACGCAGTATTTT. Its translation: CASSSPRGVQGDTQYF.

This clonotype has ten or more counts. The rearrangement joins TRBV7-9 to TRBJ2-1; D unresolved. Germline V CDR1 and CDR2: SEHNR, FQNEAQ (reference sequence). There are 12 residues in the CDR3. V gave up 5 bases and J gave up 3 bases, with 5 bases separating them. CDR3 loop: CASSPDYNEQFF. The CDR3 coding sequence is TGTGCCAGCAGCCCTGACTACAATGAGCAGTTCTTC.

This clonotype occurred many times. The chain carries TRBV20-1 and TRBJ1-2; D is undetermined. The V and J ends lost 3 bases and 8 bases respectively, with 16 bases between them. The CDR3 spans 13 residues. The germline gives CDR1 DFQATT, CDR2 SNEGSKA (reference sequence). CDR3 sequence: CSARVAGSNGYTF. DNA of the CDR3: TGCAGTGCTAGGGTGGCAGGATCTAACGGCTACACCTTC.

This chain connects TRBV18 to TRBJ2-3; TRBD1 aligns across 7 bases. V was clipped by 4 bases and J by 9 bases; unmatched bases: 4. In germline, CDR1 is KGHSH, CDR2 LQKENI. CDR3 length equals 12 residues. DNA of the CDR3: TGTGCCAGCTCACGTGGGACAGCCACGCAGTATTTT. This codes for CASSRGTATQYF.

This clonotype has a count of ten or more. This sequence joins TRBV29-1 and TRBJ1-2, with 9 bases that match TRBD1. The germline CDR1 and CDR2 sequences are SQVTM and ANQGSEA. The length of the CDR3 is 17 residues. Trimming at V came to 1 base and at J to 5 bases, leaving 14 bases not matched to a gene. The CDR3 loop reads CSVEAVLLQGARYGYTF. The CDR3 bases are TGCAGCGTTGAAGCAGTATTATTACAGGGGGCGCGATATGGCTACACCTTC. The whole variable domain, filled in from reference TRBV29-1 and TRBJ1-2, reads SAVISQKPSRDICQRGTSLTIQCQVDSQVTMMFWYRQQPGQSLTLIATANQGSEATYESGFVIDKFPISRPNLTFSTLTVSNMSPEDSSIYLCSVEAVLLQGARYGYTFGSGTRLTVV.

This clonotype was detected only a few times. The chain carries TRBV18 and TRBJ2-7, with D maybe TRBD1 (5 bases). The CDR3 consists of 14 residues. The germline gives CDR1 KGHSH, CDR2 LQKENI. V was trimmed by 1 base and J by 3 bases, leaving 10 bases between them. The CDR3 here is CASSPRQTDYEQYF. The CDR3 DNA follows: TGTGCCAGCTCACCACGACAGACGGACTACGAGCAGTACTTC.

This clonotype was counted a single time. This chain connects TRBV29-1 to TRBJ2-3; TRBD1 matches at 8 bases. The CDR3 runs to 12 residues. V shed 6 bases and J 4 bases; nucleotides not matched to a gene: 3. The germline V gene has CDR1 SQVTM and CDR2 ANQGSEA. The CDR3 region has the DNA TGCAGCGTAGGACAGGGAGCAGATACGCAGTATTTT. The encoded protein is CSVGQGADTQYF.

This clonotype appeared many times. The V and J genes are TRBV10-3 and TRBJ1-2; no reliable D call. The CDR3 runs to 13 residues. Per germline, CDR1 ENHRY and CDR2 SYGVKD. The V end was cut by 3 bases, the J end by 6 bases, with 11 bases between. In nucleotides, the CDR3 is TGTGCCATCAGTGATTTCCTGAGGGATGGCTACACCTTC. Its translation is CAISDFLRDGYTF.

The sample holds many counts of this clonotype. V and J are TRBV12-3 or TRBV12-4 and TRBJ2-5; D is unresolved. The germline V and J ends were trimmed by 3 bases and 0 bases, with 11 bases remaining between them. The length of the CDR3 is 15 residues. The CDR3 DNA follows: TGTGCCAGCAGTTTGGGGTACACGTACCAAGAGACCCAGTACTTC. It encodes CASSLGYTYQETQYF.

A remark on this clonotype: Sequence at one end of the junction differs from germline and may be a read error. V and J are TRBV10-3 and TRBJ1-6; D remains unclear. The CDR3 spans 13 residues. Germline CDR1 and CDR2: ENHRY and SYGVKD. The CDR3 DNA sequence: TGTGCCATCAGTGAGTCGGAACGAGACTCCCTCTACTTT. Translating gives CAISESERDSLYF.

As concerns this clonotype: A much bigger clone sits one base away, suggesting this may be a read error. This sequence joins TRBV6-6 and TRBJ2-6; 7 positions match TRBD2. V gave up 8 bases and J gave up 2 bases; unmatched junction bases: 9. CDR3 length: 16 residues. The V gene's germline CDR1 is MNHNY and CDR2 SVGAGI (reference sequence). CDR3 region: CASGSVGTTGANVLTF. The CDR3 DNA follows: TGTGCCAGCGGCTCGGTCGGGACTACTGGGGCCAACGTCCTGACTTTC.

The rearrangement joins TRBV6-5 to TRBJ2-3, with TRBD1 as a possible D gene (5 bases). Deletions cut 0 bases from V and 3 bases from J, with 13 bases between. CDR1 is MNHEY and CDR2 is SVGAGI in the germline V gene. The CDR3 spans 16 residues. The CDR3 reads CASSYSGRAKTDTQYF. The CDR3 DNA is TGTGCCAGCAGTTACTCAGGCAGGGCTAAGACAGATACGCAGTATTTT.

This clonotype has at least ten counts. The genes are TRBV7-2 and TRBJ2-7, with TRBD2 identical over 7 bases. Germline trimming cut 5 bases from V and 3 bases from J; bases unmatched to any gene: 7. Germline V gives CDR1 SGHTA, CDR2 FQGNSA. The CDR3 contains 14 residues. CDR3 in amino acids: CASSQSPGGYEQYF. Here the CDR3 DNA reads TGTGCCAGCAGCCAATCCCCGGGAGGCTACGAGCAGTACTTC.

The V and J genes are TRBV6-2 or TRBV6-3 and TRBJ2-7; D is perhaps TRBD1 (6 bases). V dropped 5 bases and J dropped 2 bases, with 13 bases sitting between them. The CDR3 has 14 amino acids. Germline values: CDR1 MNHEY, CDR2 SVGEGT. The CDR3 region is CASSPAQGPYEQYF. CDR3 nucleotide sequence: TGTGCCAGCAGTCCCGCACAGGGACCCTACGAGCAGTACTTC.

The chain is built from TRBV5-1 and TRBJ2-3; TRBD1 matches at 7 bases. Germline V gene sequence: CDR1 SGHRS, CDR2 YFSETQ. J gave up 1 base and V 6 bases, and 5 bases lay outside the gene matches. CDR3 length equals 14 residues. The CDR3 DNA reads as TGCGCCAGCACCCGGCAGGGGGGCACAGATACGCAGTATTTT. Protein product: CASTRQGGTDTQYF.